This TCR beta chain was documented in a study of PD-1 blockade in mismatch repair-deficient tumors. Across the study: All were previously treated, progressing patients with about twelve mismatch repair-deficient cancer types. Study outcomes and limitations: Tumor-resident clones, often undetectable pretreatment in blood, expanded then contracted after pembrolizumab.

On this clone: Its specificity is unknown.

V was pared by 3 bases and J by 4 bases, with 22 bases between. The CDR3 totals 17 residues. In germline, CDR1 is SGDLS, CDR2 YYNGEE. Method: immunoSEQ multiplex PCR; TCRdb's copy keeps in-frame clones and lacks some. The sample contains around 52,000 clones, 65% to 85% of which appear only once. The sequencing used peripheral blood, collected approximately 18 weeks after starting pembrolizumab. The V gene is TRBV9, the J gene TRBJ2-5; weak D call: TRBD2 (5 bases). This clonotype was sampled from an adult with mismatch repair-deficient cancer. The CDR3 is CASSAGGSSSITETQYF. The CDR3 nucleotides are TGTGCCAGCAGCGCAGGAGGATCTAGCAGTATAACAGAGACCCAGTACTTC.